A single sample is the source of the 19 T cell receptor beta chains below, sequenced in a study of OX40 agonist ivuxolimab in advanced cancers. Assay: immunoSEQ multiplex PCR; the TCRdb copy retains only in-frame clones and omits some. Of tens of thousands of clones in the sample, about 80% were seen once. The material was CD4+ or CD8+ T cells sorted from blood, obtained in a trial of the OX40 agonist ivuxolimab. Receptors were obtained from an adult with an advanced solid tumor such as melanoma, head and neck, liver or kidney cancer.

With regard to this clone: The junction and the germline gene differ at one end; a read error may be behind it. The chain links TRBV9 to TRBJ1-2, with D maybe TRBD1 (6 bases). Germline V gene lookup returns CDR1 SGDLS and CDR2 YYNGEE. The CDR3 loop spans 12 amino acids. The CDR3 spells CASTVPPGQPAF. CDR3 DNA: TGTGCCAGCACCGTCCCCCCGGGACAACCAGCCTTC.

The chain is built from TRBV9 and TRBJ2-3; TRBD2 matches at 7 bases. This CDR3 contains 16 residues. In germline, CDR1 is SGDLS, CDR2 YYNGEE. Trimming at V came to 3 bases and at J to 3 bases, leaving 10 bases not matched to a gene. The CDR3 loop reads CASSAPWGEGTDTQYF. The CDR3 coding sequence is TGTGCCAGCAGCGCCCCCTGGGGGGAGGGGACAGATACGCAGTATTTT.

This clone turned up a few times. This sequence joins TRBV23-1 and TRBJ2-6, with TRBD2 identical over 8 bases. TRBV23-1 is given ORF status, its function remaining uncertain. J was trimmed by 2 bases and V by 7 bases; bases with no gene match: 7. The CDR3 consists of 16 residues. The CDR3: CASKTGGTAGANVLTF. For the CDR3, the DNA is TGCGCCAGCAAAACGGGGGGGACGGCTGGGGCCAACGTCCTGACTTTC.

The J gene is TRBJ2-7, the V gene TRBV30, with a weak D call TRBD1 (5 bases). Germline V gives CDR1 GTSNPN, CDR2 SVGIG (reference sequence). CDR3 length equals 13 residues. V dropped 3 bases and J dropped 1 base, with 10 bases sitting between them. The CDR3 DNA is TGTGCCTGGAGGCGAAGGGGATCCTACGAGCAGTACTTC. Protein product: CAWRRRGSYEQYF.

The table lists this clone with a count of one. V and J are TRBV7-2 and TRBJ2-3, with D hard to call. Germline CDR1 and CDR2: SGHTA and FQGNSA. Trimming pared 1 base from V and 1 base from J, leaving 9 bases between. CDR3 size: 15 residues. CDR3 nucleotides: TGTGCCAGCAGCTTAGGCCCCGATCGCACAGATACGCAGTATTTT. Amino acids: CASSLGPDRTDTQYF.

The genes are TRBV28 and TRBJ1-5; D not certain. This CDR3 is built from 13 residues. The ends were cut back, 6 bases at V and 7 bases at J, with 13 bases in the middle. Germline V gene data show CDR1 as MDHEN and CDR2 as SYDVKM. The chain's CDR3 is CASRDQGAQPQHF. For the CDR3, the DNA is TGTGCCAGCAGAGACCAAGGCGCCCAGCCCCAGCATTTT.

This chain connects TRBV30 to TRBJ1-1; D not resolved. V lost 0 bases and J lost 4, with 9 bases in between. Germline V gene sequence: CDR1 GTSNPN, CDR2 SVGIG (reference sequence). This CDR3 has 13 amino acids. The CDR3 here is CAWSVEESTEAFF. The CDR3 DNA is TGTGCCTGGAGTGTAGAGGAGAGCACTGAAGCTTTCTTT.

The V gene is TRBV7-8, the J gene TRBJ2-5; D gene unclear. This CDR3 spans 14 amino acids. The germline V and J ends were trimmed by 8 bases and 3 bases, with 16 bases remaining between them. Germline CDR1 reads SGHVS; CDR2 reads FQNEAQ. CDR3: CASSPLDREETQYF. CDR3 bases: TGTGCCAGCTCCCCCCTCGACCGAGAAGAGACCCAGTACTTC.

In its sample, this clone was seen a few times. The chain uses TRBV7-2 and TRBJ2-3; TRBD2 matches 10 bases. Unmatched junction bases numbered 9, after V lost 3 bases and J lost 3 bases. CDR1 is SGHTA, CDR2 FQGNSA, per germline. The length of the CDR3 is 17 residues. The CDR3 region has the DNA TGTGCCAGCAGCTTCCTGGCTAGCGGGGGTAGGACAGATACGCAGTATTTT. Amino acid sequence: CASSFLASGGRTDTQYF.

This chain uses TRBV28 with TRBJ2-7; D is ambiguous. Trimming took off 6 bases at V and 2 bases at J, with 8 bases between the two ends. The germline gives CDR1 MDHEN, CDR2 SYDVKM. This CDR3 spans 12 amino acids. The CDR3 reads CASSRDTYEQYF. The CDR3 DNA reads TGTGCCAGCAGCCGTGACACCTACGAGCAGTACTTC.

J is TRBJ1-5 and V is TRBV7-2; 8 bases line up with TRBD1. The CDR3 is 15 residues long. Germline V gives CDR1 SGHTA, CDR2 FQGNSA. V gave up 1 base and J gave up 3 bases; unmatched junction bases: 2. The CDR3 DNA reads TGTGCCAGCAGCTTAGGGACAGGGAACAATCAGCCCCAGCATTTT. Its protein is CASSLGTGNNQPQHF.

The chain has TRBV2 and TRBJ2-2; D gene ambiguous. Germline lookup yields CDR1 SNHLY and CDR2 FYNNEI. This CDR3 is built from 15 residues. V was pared by 5 bases and J by 4 bases, with 14 bases between. The CDR3 region has the DNA TGTGCCAGCAGTCCCTCAGAAATTGGCACCGGGGAGCTGTTTTTT. Translating it yields CASSPSEIGTGELFF.

The gene calls are TRBV9 and TRBJ1-6; 8 nucleotides match TRBD1. Looked up from germline, CDR1 is SGDLS and CDR2 is YYNGEE. Trimming took 3 bases from V and 7 from J; bases not matched to a gene: 6. The CDR3 is 15 residues long. CDR3 residues: CASSAQGTGNSPLHF. The DNA of the CDR3 is TGTGCCAGCAGCGCACAAGGGACAGGCAATTCACCCCTCCACTTT.

The chain couples TRBV5-1 to TRBJ2-3; 7 bases agree with TRBD2. The V and J ends lost 0 bases and 3 bases, in that order; junction bases with no gene match: 7. Germline values: CDR1 SGHRS, CDR2 YFSETQ. The CDR3 covers 16 residues. CDR3 loop: CASSLGAGVTTDTQYF. In DNA form, the CDR3 reads TGCGCCAGCAGCTTGGGGGCGGGAGTGACGACAGATACGCAGTATTTT. The whole variable domain, filled in from reference TRBV5-1 and TRBJ2-3, reads KAGVTQTPRYLIKTRGQQVTLSCSPISGHRSVSWYQQTPGQGLQFLFEYFSETQRNKGNFPGRFSGRQFSNSRSEMNVSTLELGDSALYLCASSLGAGVTTDTQYFGPGTRLTVL.

This chain links TRBV29-1 with TRBJ2-3; TRBD1 matches at 8 bases. Germline V gene sequence: CDR1 SQVTM, CDR2 ANQGSEA. The CDR3 totals 13 residues. Germline trimming cut 4 bases from V and 6 bases from J; bases unmatched to any gene: 6. CDR3: CSVGDRGTDTQYF. Written as DNA, the CDR3 is TGCAGCGTTGGAGACAGGGGAACCGATACGCAGTATTTT.

This rearrangement joins TRBV30 to TRBJ2-6; D is undetermined. From germline, CDR1 is GTSNPN and CDR2 SVGIG (reference sequence). CDR3 length: 14 amino acids. V lost 1 base to trimming and J lost 0 bases, with 4 bases between them. The CDR3 sequence: CAWSAFSGANVLTF. The CDR3 DNA reads as TGTGCCTGGAGTGCCTTCTCTGGGGCCAACGTCCTGACTTTC.

The V call is TRBV5-1, the J call TRBJ1-6; 10 nucleotides agree with TRBD1. The CDR3 contains 15 residues. With V trimmed by 3 bases and J by 8 bases, 5 bases remained unmatched. Per the germline V gene, CDR1 is SGHRS and CDR2 is YFSETQ. The CDR3 coding sequence is TGCGCCAGCAGCTCTGGACAGGGGGTTCATTCACCCCTCCACTTT. It yields the protein CASSSGQGVHSPLHF.

This rearrangement joins TRBV25-1 to TRBJ1-2, with no clear D. Trimming took 6 bases from V and 1 from J, leaving 15 bases between them. CDR3 length equals 15 residues. Germline-derived CDR1 and CDR2 are MGHDK and SYGVNS. The CDR3 region is CASSGFGSHNYGYTF. The CDR3 bases are TGTGCCAGCAGCGGGTTCGGCAGCCATAACTATGGCTACACCTTC.

This rearrangement joins TRBV7-2 to TRBJ1-4; D is unresolved. CDR3 length: 16 amino acids. V was shortened by 0 bases and J by 8 bases, with 16 bases between the two germline ends. The germline CDR1 and CDR2 sequences are SGHTA and FQGNSA. CDR3 sequence reads: CASSLASQNFGEKLFF. The CDR3 region has the DNA TGTGCCAGCAGCTTAGCATCACAGAACTTCGGGGAAAAACTGTTTTTT.